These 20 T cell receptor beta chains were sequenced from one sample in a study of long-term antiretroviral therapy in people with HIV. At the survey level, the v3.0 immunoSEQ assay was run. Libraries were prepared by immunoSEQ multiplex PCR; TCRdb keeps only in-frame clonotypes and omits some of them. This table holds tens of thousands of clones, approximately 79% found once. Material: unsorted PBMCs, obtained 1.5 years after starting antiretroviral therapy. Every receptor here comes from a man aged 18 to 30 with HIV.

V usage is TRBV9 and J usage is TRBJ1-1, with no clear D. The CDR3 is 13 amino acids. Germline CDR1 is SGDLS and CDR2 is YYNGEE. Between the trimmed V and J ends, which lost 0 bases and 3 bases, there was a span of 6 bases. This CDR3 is CASSVGMYTEAFF. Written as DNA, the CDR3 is TGTGCCAGCAGCGTAGGGATGTACACTGAAGCTTTCTTT.

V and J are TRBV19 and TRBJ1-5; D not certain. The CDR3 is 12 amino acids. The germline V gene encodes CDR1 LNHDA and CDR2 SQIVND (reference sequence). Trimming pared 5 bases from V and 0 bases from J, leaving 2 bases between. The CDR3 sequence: CASSFSNQPQHF. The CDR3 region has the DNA TGTGCCAGTAGTTTTAGCAATCAGCCCCAGCATTTT.

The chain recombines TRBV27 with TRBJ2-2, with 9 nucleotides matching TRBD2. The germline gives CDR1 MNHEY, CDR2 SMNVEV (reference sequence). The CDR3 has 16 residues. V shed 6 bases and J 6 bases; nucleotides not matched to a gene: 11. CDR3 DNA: TGTGCCAGCAGGATAACGGCGGGAGGGTATCCCGGGGAGCTGTTTTTT. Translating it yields CASRITAGGYPGELFF.

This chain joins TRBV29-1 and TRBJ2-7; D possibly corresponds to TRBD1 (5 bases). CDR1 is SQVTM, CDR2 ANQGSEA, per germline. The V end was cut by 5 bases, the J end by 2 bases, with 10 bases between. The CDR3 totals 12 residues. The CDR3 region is CSVNTGPYEQYF. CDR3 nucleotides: TGCAGCGTTAATACAGGCCCCTACGAGCAGTACTTC.

CDR3 nucleotides: TGTGCCAGCAGTTACTCCCATGATATCCAAGAGACCCAGTACTTC. Its protein product is CASSYSHDIQETQYF. The rearrangement uses TRBV7-9 and TRBJ2-5; no clear D. This CDR3 region has 15 residues. V lost 6 bases and J lost 1, with 15 bases in between. CDR1 is SEHNR and CDR2 is FQNEAQ in the germline V gene (reference sequence).

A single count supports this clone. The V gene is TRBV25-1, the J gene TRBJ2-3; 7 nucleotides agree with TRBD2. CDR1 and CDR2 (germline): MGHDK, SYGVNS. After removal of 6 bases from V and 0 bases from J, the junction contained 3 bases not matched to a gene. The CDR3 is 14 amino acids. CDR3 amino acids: CASRLSGSTDTQYF. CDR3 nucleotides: TGTGCCAGCAGACTTAGCGGGAGCACAGATACGCAGTATTTT.

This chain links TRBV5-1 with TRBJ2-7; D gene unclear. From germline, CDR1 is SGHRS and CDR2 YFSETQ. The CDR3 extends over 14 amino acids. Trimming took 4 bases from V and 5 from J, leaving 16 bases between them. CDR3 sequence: CASSPTRSPNEQYF. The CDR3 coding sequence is TGCGCCAGCAGCCCCACAAGGTCCCCCAACGAGCAGTACTTC.

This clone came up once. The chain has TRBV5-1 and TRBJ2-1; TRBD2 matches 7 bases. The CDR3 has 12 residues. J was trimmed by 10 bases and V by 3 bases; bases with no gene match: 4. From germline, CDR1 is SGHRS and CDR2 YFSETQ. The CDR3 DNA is TGCGCCAGCAGCTGGGGGGGTAGGGAGCAGTTCTTC. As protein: CASSWGGREQFF.

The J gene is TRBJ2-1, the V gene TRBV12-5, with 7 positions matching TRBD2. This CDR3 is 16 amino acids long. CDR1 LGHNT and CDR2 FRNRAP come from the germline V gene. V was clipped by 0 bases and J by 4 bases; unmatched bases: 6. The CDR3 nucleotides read TGTGCTAGTGGTTTGGTACTTTCTAGCGGTTACAATGAGCAGTTCTTC. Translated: CASGLVLSSGYNEQFF.

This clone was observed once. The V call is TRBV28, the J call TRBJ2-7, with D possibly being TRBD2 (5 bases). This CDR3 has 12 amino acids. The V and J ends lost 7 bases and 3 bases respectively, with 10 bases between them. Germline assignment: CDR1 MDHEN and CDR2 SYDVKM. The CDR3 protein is CASKPSGYEQYF. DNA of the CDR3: TGTGCCAGCAAACCGAGCGGCTACGAGCAGTACTTC.

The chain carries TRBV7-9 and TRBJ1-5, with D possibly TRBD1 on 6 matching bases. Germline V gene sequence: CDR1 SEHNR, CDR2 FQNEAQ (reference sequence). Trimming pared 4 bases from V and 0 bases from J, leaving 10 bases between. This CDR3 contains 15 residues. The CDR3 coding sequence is TGTGCCAGCAGCTCAGGGGAATATAGCAATCAGCCCCAGCATTTT. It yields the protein CASSSGEYSNQPQHF. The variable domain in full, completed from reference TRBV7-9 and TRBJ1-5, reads DTGVSQNPRHKITKRGQNVTFRCDPISEHNRLYWYRQTLGQGPEFLTYFQNEAQLEKSRLLSDRFSAERPKGSFSTLEIQRTEQGDSAMYLCASSSGEYSNQPQHFGDGTRLSIL.

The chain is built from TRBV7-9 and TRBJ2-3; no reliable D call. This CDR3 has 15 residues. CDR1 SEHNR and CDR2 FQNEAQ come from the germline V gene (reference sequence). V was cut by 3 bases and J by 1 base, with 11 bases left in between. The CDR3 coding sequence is TGTGCCAGCAGCTTCTATGCGGCTCGCACAGATACGCAGTATTTT. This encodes CASSFYAARTDTQYF. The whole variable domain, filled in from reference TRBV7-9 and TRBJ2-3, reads DTGVSQNPRHKITKRGQNVTFRCDPISEHNRLYWYRQTLGQGPEFLTYFQNEAQLEKSRLLSDRFSAERPKGSFSTLEIQRTEQGDSAMYLCASSFYAARTDTQYFGPGTRLTVL.

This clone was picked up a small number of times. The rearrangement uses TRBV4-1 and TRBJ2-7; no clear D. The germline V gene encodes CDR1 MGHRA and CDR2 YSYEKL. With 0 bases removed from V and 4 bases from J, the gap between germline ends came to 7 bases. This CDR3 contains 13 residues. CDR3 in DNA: TGCGCCAGCAGCCAAGAAATCCAGTACGAGCAGTACTTC. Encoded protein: CASSQEIQYEQYF.

CDR3 protein: CASTRGTDTQYF. CDR3 nucleotide sequence: TGTGCCAGCACCCGGGGCACAGATACGCAGTATTTT. J is TRBJ2-3 and V is TRBV27; no reliable D call. With 7 bases removed from V and 1 base from J, the gap between germline ends came to 6 bases. CDR3 length: 12 residues. Germline lookup yields CDR1 MNHEY and CDR2 SMNVEV (reference sequence).

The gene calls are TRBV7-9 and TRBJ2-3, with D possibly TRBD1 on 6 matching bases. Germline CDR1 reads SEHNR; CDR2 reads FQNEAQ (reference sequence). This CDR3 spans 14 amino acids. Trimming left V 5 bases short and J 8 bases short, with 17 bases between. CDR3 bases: TGTGCCAGCAGCCGGGGTCAGGGGTGGGGTACGCAGTATTTT. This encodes CASSRGQGWGTQYF.

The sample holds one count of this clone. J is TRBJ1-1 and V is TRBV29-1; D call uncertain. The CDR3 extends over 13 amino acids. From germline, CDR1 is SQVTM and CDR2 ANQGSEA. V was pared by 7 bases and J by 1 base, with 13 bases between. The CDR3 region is CSAPARTNTEAFF. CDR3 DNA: TGCAGCGCTCCCGCAAGGACGAACACTGAAGCTTTCTTT.

The CDR3 region is CASSSAHSDPDTQYF. The CDR3 DNA reads as TGTGCCAGCAGCTCCGCCCACTCCGATCCAGATACGCAGTATTTT. The chain carries TRBV7-9 and TRBJ2-3; D unclear. The V gene's germline CDR1 is SEHNR and CDR2 FQNEAQ (reference sequence). V gave up 4 bases and J gave up 4 bases, with 15 bases separating them. CDR3 length equals 15 residues.

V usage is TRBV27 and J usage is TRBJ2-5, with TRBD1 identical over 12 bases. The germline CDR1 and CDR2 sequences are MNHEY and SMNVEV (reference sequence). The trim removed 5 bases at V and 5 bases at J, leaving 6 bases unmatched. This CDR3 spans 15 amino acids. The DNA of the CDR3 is TGTGCCAGCAGTACCGGGACAGGGGGCCTGGAGACCCAGTACTTC. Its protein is CASSTGTGGLETQYF.

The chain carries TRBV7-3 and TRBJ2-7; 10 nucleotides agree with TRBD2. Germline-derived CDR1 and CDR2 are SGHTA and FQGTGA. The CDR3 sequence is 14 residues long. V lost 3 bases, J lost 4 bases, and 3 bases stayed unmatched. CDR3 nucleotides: TGTGCCAGCAGCTTTGCTAGCGGGGGTTACGAGCAGTACTTC. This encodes CASSFASGGYEQYF.

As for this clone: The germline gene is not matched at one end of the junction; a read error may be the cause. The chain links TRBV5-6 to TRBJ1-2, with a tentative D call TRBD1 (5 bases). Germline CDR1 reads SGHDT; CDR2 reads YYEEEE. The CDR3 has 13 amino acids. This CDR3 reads CASRLGEDYGYTF. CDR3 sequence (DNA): TGTGCCAGCAGATTGGGGGAGGACTATGGCTACACCTTC.